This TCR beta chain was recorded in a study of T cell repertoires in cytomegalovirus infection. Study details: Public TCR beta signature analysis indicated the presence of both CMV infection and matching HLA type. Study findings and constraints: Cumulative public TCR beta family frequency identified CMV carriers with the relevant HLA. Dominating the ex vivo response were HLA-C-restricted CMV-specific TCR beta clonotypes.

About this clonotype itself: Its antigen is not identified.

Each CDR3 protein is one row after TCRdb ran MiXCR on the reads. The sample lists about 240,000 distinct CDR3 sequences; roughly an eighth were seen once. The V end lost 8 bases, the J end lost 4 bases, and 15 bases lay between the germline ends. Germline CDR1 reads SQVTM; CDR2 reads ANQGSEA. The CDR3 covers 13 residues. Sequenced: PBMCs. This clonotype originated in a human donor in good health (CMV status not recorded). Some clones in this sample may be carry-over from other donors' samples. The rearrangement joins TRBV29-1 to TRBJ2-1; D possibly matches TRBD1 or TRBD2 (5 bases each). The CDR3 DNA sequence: TGCAGCATCCTCGGGACGGAATACAATGAGCAGTTCTTC. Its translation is CSILGTEYNEQFF.